The TCR beta chain under discussion was sequenced for a study of blood T cell repertoires in COVID-19. This clone turned up a few times. Authors' data handling: Estimated nucleated cell counts came from reference gene primer amplification. This table comes from immunoSEQ multiplex PCR, and its TCRdb copy is limited to in-frame clones, with some not included. V and J calls plus clone size are reproduced from that table; the DNA served to infer D and trimming. The sample holds roughly 99,000 clones, about 87% seen once. CDR1 is MNHEY and CDR2 is SVGAGI in the germline V gene. With 5 bases removed from V and 5 bases from J, the gap between germline ends came to 7 bases. The CDR3 is 12 amino acids.

This TCR was recovered from a man aged 45 to 65 with active or convalescent COVID-19. The rearrangement joins TRBV6-5 to TRBJ2-1; weak D call: TRBD1 (6 bases). Input material: peripheral blood. CDR3 in amino acids: CASSQGNNEQFF. In nucleotides, the CDR3 is TGTGCCAGCAGTCAGGGGAACAATGAGCAGTTCTTC.